This TCR beta chain is drawn from a study of neurological immune-mediated disorders. Study-wide points: No CDR3 amino acid sequences were shared by expanded clones across subjects, suggesting private repertoires in all groups. HTLV-1-associated myelopathy had the most TCR clonal expansion, whereas multiple sclerosis had the least (lower than in healthy controls).

With 10-nucleotide random UMIs included, cDNA was synthesized by 5'RACE. TCRdb used MiXCR to reprocess the 5' RACE reads, holding one entry per CDR3 protein. The sample gives around 50,000 distinct CDR3 sequences, under 4.5% of which show up once; under 3.5% is in the top ten. This clonotype was recorded many times. Its antigen remains unidentified. This CDR3 comprises 11 residues. CDR1 is DFQATT and CDR2 is SNEGSKA in the germline V gene (reference sequence). V shed 7 bases and J shed 0 bases, with 7 bases lying between them. The TCR originated in a young woman with multiple sclerosis. The J gene is TRBJ2-7, the V gene TRBV20-1; the D is unclear. Sequenced input: PBMCs. The CDR3 DNA follows: TGCAGTGTCCCGAGCTCCTACGAGCAGTACTTC. Amino acids: CSVPSSYEQYF.